This TCR beta chain was identified during a study of blood T cell repertoires in COVID-19. Study overall: Researchers got acute and convalescent COVID-19 samples from the United States, Italy and Spain.

Adults between about 18 and 95 years of age took part from 24 US areas. Participants were placed into cohorts based on the clinical history they reported. Original processing methods: How many nucleated cells were present was estimated from reference gene primer amplification. TCRdb's copy holds only in-frame clones and misses some; the assay was immunoSEQ multiplex PCR. D and trimming come from the DNA, and the V and J calls and clone size come from that table. The sample gives approximately 330,000 clones, about 86% of which show up once; roughly 4.2% is in the top ten. The CDR3 loop spans 13 amino acids. The germline V gene has CDR1 SGHNT and CDR2 YYREEE (reference sequence). V dropped 1 base and J dropped 12 bases, with 15 bases sitting between them.

The sample taken for sequencing was PBMCs or T cells enriched from blood (not recorded which). The origin of this receptor is a woman between 40 and 55 years old with acute COVID-19. The V and J genes are TRBV5-4 and TRBJ2-3, with a tentative D call TRBD2 (6 bases). The CDR3: CASSLWGGGDQYF. In DNA, the CDR3 is TGTGCCAGCAGCTTGTGGGGTGGAGGGGACCAGTATTTT.